The 27 T cell receptor beta chains reported below all come from one sample, sequenced in a study of blood T cell repertoires in COVID-19. TCRdb's table, derived via immunoSEQ multiplex PCR, lists solely in-frame clones and lacks some. This table has 150,000 to 200,000 clones, 70% to 90% appearing once. The specimen sequenced was peripheral blood. These receptors all come from a man aged 18 to 29 with acute or convalescent COVID-19.

The chain joins TRBV7-8 to TRBJ1-5, with 7 bases matching TRBD1. Germline V gene data show CDR1 as SGHVS and CDR2 as FQNEAQ. The length of the CDR3 is 17 residues. Trimming at V came to 2 bases and at J to 1 base, leaving 8 bases not matched to a gene. The CDR3 loop reads CASSLIQGSRSNQPQHF. As DNA, the CDR3 is TGTGCCAGCAGCTTAATACAGGGGAGTCGGAGCAATCAGCCCCAGCATTTT.

The V and J genes are TRBV5-5 and TRBJ1-5; D is unclear. This CDR3 is built from 13 residues. Germline CDR1 SGHKS, CDR2 YYEKEE (reference sequence). V gave up 2 bases and J gave up 5 bases, with 8 bases separating them. The CDR3 DNA is TGTGCCAGCAGCTTCCACACCGATCAGCCCCAGCATTTT. It translates to CASSFHTDQPQHF.

The chain is built from TRBV6-5 and TRBJ1-1; TRBD1 matches 9 bases. V was clipped by 6 bases and J by 1 base; unmatched bases: 6. This CDR3 comprises 15 residues. Germline V gives CDR1 MNHEY, CDR2 SVGAGI. The CDR3 bases are TGTGCCAGCAGACCACAGGGGGCTGAGAACACTGAAGCTTTCTTT. Its protein is CASRPQGAENTEAFF.

The sample holds one count of this clone. V usage is TRBV12-3 or TRBV12-4 and J usage is TRBJ1-2; D unclear. Trimming removed 6 bases at V and 4 bases at J, with 9 bases between. The CDR3 consists of 12 residues. CDR3 in DNA: TGTGCCAGCAGCCGGGAATTCTATGGCTACACCTTC. Translation gives CASSREFYGYTF.

J is TRBJ1-2 and V is TRBV19, with D maybe TRBD1 (6 bases). This CDR3 comprises 13 residues. From germline, CDR1 is LNHDA and CDR2 SQIVND (reference sequence). Deletions cut 9 bases from V and 2 bases from J, with 13 bases between. CDR3 in DNA: TGTGCCAGCCTCTCAACAGGGAACTATGGCTACACCTTC. Translated: CASLSTGNYGYTF.

The rearrangement uses TRBV7-2 and TRBJ2-3, with D perhaps matching TRBD1 (6 bases). From germline, CDR1 is SGHTA and CDR2 FQGNSA. The V end lost 4 bases, the J end lost 2 bases, and 13 bases lay between the germline ends. The CDR3 is 15 amino acids. CDR3 DNA sequence: TGTGCCAGCAGCTCCCTAGGACAGTCCACAGATACGCAGTATTTT. This sequence encodes CASSSLGQSTDTQYF.

The gene calls are TRBV21-1 and TRBJ1-1; TRBD1, as called in the table, went unchecked against the DNA. TRBV21-1 is labeled a pseudogene. The length of the CDR3 is 17 residues. The CDR3 spells CASSPRDSFLMNTEAFF. The CDR3 coding sequence is TGTGCCAGCAGCCCGCGGGACAGTTTTTTAATGAACACTGAAGCTTTCTTT.

The CDR3 reads CSALPRQGYTF. CDR3 nucleotides: TGCAGTGCTCTACCCCGACAGGGCTACACCTTC. The J gene is TRBJ1-2, the V gene TRBV20-1, with a weak D call TRBD1 (5 bases). This CDR3 is built from 11 residues. V lost 5 bases and J lost 8, with 12 bases in between. Germline V gene lookup returns CDR1 DFQATT and CDR2 SNEGSKA (reference sequence).

The chain employs TRBV6-1 and TRBJ1-5, with TRBD1 as a possible D gene (6 bases). The ends were cut back, 1 base at V and 5 bases at J, with 15 bases in the middle. Germline V gene data show CDR1 as MNHNS and CDR2 as SASEGT. The CDR3 runs 16 residues. Here the CDR3 DNA reads TGTGCCAGCAGTGAAGACCTTATAGGGGGACATCAGCCCCAGCATTTT. This sequence encodes CASSEDLIGGHQPQHF.

The DNA for the CDR3 is TGTGCCAGCAGCCAAGTAGAGGCGGGGGGGCGGAATGAGCAGTTCTTC. Translated: CASSQVEAGGRNEQFF. J is TRBJ2-1 and V is TRBV3-1 (or the pseudogene TRBV3-2), with 9 nucleotides matching TRBD2. Germline V gene data show CDR1 as LGHDT and CDR2 as YNNKEL (reference sequence). The V segment lost 1 base and the J segment 7 bases; nucleotides outside the gene matches: 8. The CDR3 covers 16 residues.

CDR3 bases: TGCGCCAGCAGAAGTTTGGGGTCAGGGGATGAAAAACTGTTTTTT. It translates to CASRSLGSGDEKLFF. The chain joins TRBV5-1 to TRBJ1-4, with a possible D match to TRBD1 (6 bases). CDR1 is SGHRS and CDR2 is YFSETQ in the germline V gene. Trimming stripped 5 bases from V and 6 bases from J, with 17 bases between. The CDR3 spans 15 residues. Together with reference TRBV5-1 and TRBJ1-4, the CDR3 gives the full variable domain: KAGVTQTPRYLIKTRGQQVTLSCSPISGHRSVSWYQQTPGQGLQFLFEYFSETQRNKGNFPGRFSGRQFSNSRSEMNVSTLELGDSALYLCASRSLGSGDEKLFFGSGTQLSVL.

V and J are TRBV4-1 and TRBJ2-5; 12 bases are a match to TRBD1. Germline CDR1 is MGHRA and CDR2 is YSYEKL. There are 15 residues in the CDR3. V gave up 8 bases and J gave up 4 bases; unmatched junction bases: 8. CDR3 loop: CASGTGTGGGETQYF. The CDR3 coding sequence is TGCGCCAGCGGCACTGGGACAGGGGGCGGAGAGACCCAGTACTTC.

V gene TRBV7-8 combines with J gene TRBJ2-1; 9 positions agree with TRBD1. V lost 4 bases, J lost 3 bases, and 4 bases stayed unmatched. This CDR3 is 15 amino acids long. Germline V CDR1 and CDR2: SGHVS, FQNEAQ. The CDR3 DNA reads as TGTGCCAGCAGCTGGGGGACAGGGAGCTACAATGAGCAGTTCTTC. Translated: CASSWGTGSYNEQFF.

This chain uses TRBV7-9 with TRBJ1-6, with D possibly being TRBD1 (6 bases). V gave up 2 bases and J gave up 8 bases, with 16 bases separating them. Germline V gene sequence: CDR1 SEHNR, CDR2 FQNEAQ (reference sequence). The CDR3 covers 16 residues. The CDR3 is CASSLINRERDSPLHF. CDR3 nucleotides: TGTGCCAGCAGCTTAATCAACAGGGAAAGGGATTCACCCCTCCACTTT. Combining the CDR3 with reference TRBV7-9 and TRBJ1-6 gives the whole variable domain DTGVSQNPRHKITKRGQNVTFRCDPISEHNRLYWYRQTLGQGPEFLTYFQNEAQLEKSRLLSDRFSAERPKGSFSTLEIQRTEQGDSAMYLCASSLINRERDSPLHFGNGTRLTVT.

This chain joins TRBV27 and TRBJ2-2; D perhaps matches TRBD1 (5 bases). Trimming left V 6 bases short and J 5 bases short, with 13 bases between. The CDR3 is 14 amino acids. CDR1 MNHEY and CDR2 SMNVEV come from the germline V gene (reference sequence). CDR3 amino acids: CASRSTAPTGELFF. The CDR3 coding sequence is TGTGCCAGCAGATCGACAGCGCCGACCGGGGAGCTGTTTTTT.

The chain couples TRBV15 to TRBJ2-2; D uncertain. V was cut by 0 bases and J by 4 bases, with 9 bases left in between. From germline, CDR1 is LNHNV and CDR2 YYDKDF (reference sequence). CDR3 length: 15 residues. CDR3 protein: CATSRDFSSTGELFF. Here the CDR3 DNA reads TGTGCCACCAGCAGAGATTTTAGCAGCACCGGGGAGCTGTTTTTT.

The gene calls are TRBV5-5 and TRBJ2-5; 11 nucleotides line up with TRBD1. In germline, CDR1 is SGHKS, CDR2 YYEKEE (reference sequence). The ends lost 4 bases at V and 5 bases at J; junction bases unmatched: 4. There are 14 residues in the CDR3. The CDR3: CASSGDRGSETQYF. CDR3 coding DNA: TGTGCCAGCAGCGGGGACAGGGGGAGTGAGACCCAGTACTTC. Full variable domain (rest looked up from reference TRBV5-5 and TRBJ2-5): DAGVTQSPTHLIKTRGQQVTLRCSPISGHKSVSWYQQVLGQGPQFIFQYYEKEERGRGNFPDRFSARQFPNYSSELNVNALLLGDSALYLCASSGDRGSETQYFGPGTRLLVL.

The V gene is TRBV28, the J gene TRBJ1-5; TRBD1 agrees at 8 bases. The germline V gene encodes CDR1 MDHEN and CDR2 SYDVKM. CDR3 length equals 17 residues. V shed 5 bases and J 3 bases; nucleotides not matched to a gene: 12. CDR3 loop: CASSLLLGQGVNQPQHF. DNA for the CDR3: TGTGCCAGCAGTCTACTCCTCGGACAGGGCGTCAATCAGCCCCAGCATTTT.

A note on this clone: Additional DNA sequences in this sample encode the identical CDR3. The V gene is TRBV7-6, the J gene TRBJ2-3; 12 bases are shared with TRBD2. Looked up from germline, CDR1 is SGHVS and CDR2 is FNYEAQ. This CDR3 spans 16 amino acids. V shed 4 bases, J shed 2 bases, and the junction held 4 bases outside the gene matches. CDR3 nucleotide sequence: TGTGCCAGCAGCTCGGCTAGCGGGGGGGCCACAGATACGCAGTATTTT. Its translation is CASSSASGGATDTQYF. Complete variable domain (other parts from reference TRBV7-6 and TRBJ2-3): GAGVSQSPRYKVTKRGQDVALRCDPISGHVSLYWYRQALGQGPEFLTYFNYEAQQDKSGLPNDRFSAERPEGSISTLTIQRTEQRDSAMYRCASSSASGGATDTQYFGPGTRLTVL.

The chain is built from TRBV5-1 and TRBJ2-6; TRBD1 matches at 7 bases. This CDR3 is 18 amino acids long. Germline lookup yields CDR1 SGHRS and CDR2 YFSETQ. The J segment lost 0 bases and the V segment lost 4 bases, leaving 10 bases of the junction unmatched. CDR3 residues: CASSPKTGTVSGANVLTF. The DNA of the CDR3 is TGCGCCAGCAGCCCCAAAACCGGGACAGTCTCTGGGGCCAACGTCCTGACTTTC.

The chain joins TRBV3-1 (or the pseudogene TRBV3-2) to TRBJ1-2; 7 nucleotides agree with TRBD1. Unmatched junction bases numbered 9, after V lost 4 bases and J lost 4 bases. This CDR3 has 15 amino acids. The germline V gene encodes CDR1 LGHDT and CDR2 YNNKEL (reference sequence). The CDR3 region is CASSLVGQDLYGYTF. CDR3 nucleotide sequence: TGTGCCAGCAGCCTTGTTGGACAGGACCTCTATGGCTACACCTTC.

This clone was observed a few times. V is TRBV6-2 or TRBV6-3 and J is TRBJ2-1, with 10 bases aligning to TRBD1. After removal of 6 bases from V and 7 bases from J, the junction contained 9 bases not matched to a gene. CDR3 length: 15 amino acids. The V gene's germline CDR1 is MNHEY and CDR2 SVGEGT. CDR3 nucleotides: TGTGCCAGCAGCCCCAGACAGGGGGCGGGGAATGAGCAGTTCTTC. It is translated as CASSPRQGAGNEQFF.

V usage is TRBV7-8 and J usage is TRBJ2-1, with 10 bases matching TRBD1. The ends lost 5 bases at V and 9 bases at J; junction bases unmatched: 13. Per germline, CDR1 SGHVS and CDR2 FQNEAQ. The CDR3 runs to 16 residues. This CDR3 is CASSPVTGTGAGEQFF. DNA for the CDR3: TGTGCCAGCAGCCCAGTAACCGGGACAGGGGCGGGTGAGCAGTTCTTC.

The genes are TRBV30 and TRBJ1-2, with D possibly matching TRBD1 (5 bases). CDR1 is GTSNPN and CDR2 is SVGIG in the germline V gene (reference sequence). This CDR3 contains 13 residues. Trimming took off 7 bases at V and 3 bases at J, with 15 bases between the two ends. The CDR3 loop reads CASKLRQYYGYTF. The CDR3 region has the DNA TGTGCCTCGAAGCTCCGACAGTACTATGGCTACACCTTC.

V and J are TRBV4-1 and TRBJ2-3, with 8 bases that match TRBD2. The CDR3 has 16 residues. J was trimmed by 0 bases and V by 0 bases; bases with no gene match: 2. CDR1 and CDR2 (germline): MGHRA, YSYEKL. Here the CDR3 reads CASSQDLAGSTDTQYF. The DNA of the CDR3 is TGCGCCAGCAGCCAAGATTTAGCGGGGAGCACAGATACGCAGTATTTT.

The V gene is TRBV30, the J gene TRBJ1-4; no firm D call. The germline V gene encodes CDR1 GTSNPN and CDR2 SVGIG (reference sequence). This CDR3 has 16 amino acids. The V end was cut by 0 bases, the J end by 4 bases, with 15 bases between. CDR3 DNA sequence: TGTGCCTGGAGTGTACGAAGGAGGGCTGTTAATGAAAAACTGTTTTTT. Its protein product is CAWSVRRRAVNEKLFF.

The rearrangement joins TRBV5-1 to TRBJ1-4; possibly TRBD1 for D (5 bases). The V and J ends lost 4 bases and 5 bases respectively, with 12 bases between them. The CDR3 contains 14 residues. Per germline, CDR1 SGHRS and CDR2 YFSETQ. CDR3 in amino acids: CASSPIDRNEKLFF. The DNA for the CDR3 is TGCGCCAGCAGCCCGATAGACAGAAATGAAAAACTGTTTTTT.